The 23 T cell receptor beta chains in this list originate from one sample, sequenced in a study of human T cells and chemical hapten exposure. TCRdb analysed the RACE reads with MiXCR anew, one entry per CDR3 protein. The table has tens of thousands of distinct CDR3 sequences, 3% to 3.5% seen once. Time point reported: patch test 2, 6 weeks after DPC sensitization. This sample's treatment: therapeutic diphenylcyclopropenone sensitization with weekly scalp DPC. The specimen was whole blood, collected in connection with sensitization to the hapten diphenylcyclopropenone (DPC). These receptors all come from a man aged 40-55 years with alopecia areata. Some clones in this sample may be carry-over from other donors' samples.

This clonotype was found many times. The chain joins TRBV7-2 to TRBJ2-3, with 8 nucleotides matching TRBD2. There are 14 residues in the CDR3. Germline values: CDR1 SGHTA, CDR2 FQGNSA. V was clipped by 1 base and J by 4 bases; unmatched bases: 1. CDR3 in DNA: TGTGCCAGCAGCTTAGGACTAGCGTCAGATACGCAGTATTTT. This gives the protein CASSLGLASDTQYF. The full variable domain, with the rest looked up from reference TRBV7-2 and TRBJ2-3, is GAGVSQSPSNKVTEKGKDVELRCDPISGHTALYWYRQSLGQGLEFLIYFQGNSAPDKSGLPSDRFSAERTGGSVSTLTIQRTQQEDSAVYLCASSLGLASDTQYFGPGTRLTVL.

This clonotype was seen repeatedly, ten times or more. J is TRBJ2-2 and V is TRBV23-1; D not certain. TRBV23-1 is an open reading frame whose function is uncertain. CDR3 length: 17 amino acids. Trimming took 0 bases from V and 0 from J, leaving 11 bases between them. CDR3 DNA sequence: TGCGCCAGCAGTCAATCGACGCACCATACGAACACCGGGGAGCTGTTTTTT. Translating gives CASSQSTHHTNTGELFF.

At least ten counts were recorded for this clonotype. The CDR3: CASTWTGDETQYF. For the CDR3, the DNA is TGCGCCAGCACGTGGACAGGGGATGAGACCCAGTACTTC. The gene calls are TRBV5-1 and TRBJ2-5, with 9 bases lining up with TRBD1. Germline V lookup: CDR1 SGHRS, CDR2 YFSETQ. Germline trimming cut 6 bases from V and 5 bases from J; bases unmatched to any gene: 5. This CDR3 comprises 13 residues.

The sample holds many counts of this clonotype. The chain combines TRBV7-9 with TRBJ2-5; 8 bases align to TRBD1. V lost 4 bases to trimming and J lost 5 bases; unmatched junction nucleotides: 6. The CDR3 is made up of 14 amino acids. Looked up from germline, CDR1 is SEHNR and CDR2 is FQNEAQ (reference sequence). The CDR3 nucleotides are TGTGCCAGCAGCTCAGGGACAGGAGTGGAGACCCAGTACTTC. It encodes CASSSGTGVETQYF.

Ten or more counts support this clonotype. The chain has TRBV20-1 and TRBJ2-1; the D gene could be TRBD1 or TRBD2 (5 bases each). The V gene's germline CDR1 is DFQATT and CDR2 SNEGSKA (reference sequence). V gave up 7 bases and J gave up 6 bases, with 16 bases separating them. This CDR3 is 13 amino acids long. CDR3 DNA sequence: TGCAGTGGTAGCAAACCTGGGGGCAATGAGCAGTTCTTC. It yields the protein CSGSKPGGNEQFF.

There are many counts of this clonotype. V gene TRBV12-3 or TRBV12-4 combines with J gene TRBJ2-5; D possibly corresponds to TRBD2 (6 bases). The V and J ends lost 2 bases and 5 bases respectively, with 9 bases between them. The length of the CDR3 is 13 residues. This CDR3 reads CASSLSGVETQYF. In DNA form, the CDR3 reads TGTGCCAGCAGTTTATCGGGGGTTGAGACCCAGTACTTC.

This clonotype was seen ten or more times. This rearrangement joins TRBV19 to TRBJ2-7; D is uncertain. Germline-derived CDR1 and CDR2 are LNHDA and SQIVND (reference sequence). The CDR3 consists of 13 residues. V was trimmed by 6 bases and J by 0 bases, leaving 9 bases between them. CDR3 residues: CASRAPSSYEQYF. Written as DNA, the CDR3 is TGTGCCAGTAGGGCGCCGAGCTCCTACGAGCAGTACTTC. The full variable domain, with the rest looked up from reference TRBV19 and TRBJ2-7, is DGGITQSPKYLFRKEGQNVTLSCEQNLNHDAMYWYRQDPGQGLRLIYYSQIVNDFQKGDIAEGYSVSREKKESFPLTVTSAQKNPTAFYLCASRAPSSYEQYFGPGTRLTVT.

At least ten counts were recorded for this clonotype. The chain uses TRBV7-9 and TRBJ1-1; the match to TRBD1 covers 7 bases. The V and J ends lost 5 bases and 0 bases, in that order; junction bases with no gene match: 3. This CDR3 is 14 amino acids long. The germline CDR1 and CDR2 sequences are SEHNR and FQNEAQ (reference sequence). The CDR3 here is CASSRTGLNTEAFF. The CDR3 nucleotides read TGTGCCAGCAGCCGGACAGGTTTGAACACTGAAGCTTTCTTT.

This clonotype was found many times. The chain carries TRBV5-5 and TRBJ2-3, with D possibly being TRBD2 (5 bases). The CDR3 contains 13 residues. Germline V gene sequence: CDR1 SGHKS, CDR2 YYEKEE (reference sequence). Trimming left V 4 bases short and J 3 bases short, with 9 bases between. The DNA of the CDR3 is TGTGCCAGCAGCGGACTTGGGACAGATACGCAGTATTTT. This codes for CASSGLGTDTQYF. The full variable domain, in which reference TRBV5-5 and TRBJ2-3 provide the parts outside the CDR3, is DAGVTQSPTHLIKTRGQQVTLRCSPISGHKSVSWYQQVLGQGPQFIFQYYEKEERGRGNFPDRFSARQFPNYSSELNVNALLLGDSALYLCASSGLGTDTQYFGPGTRLTVL.

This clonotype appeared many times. CDR3 coding DNA: TGCAGTGCTAGAGATAGAATAGCGGGGTACTCTGGGGCCAACGTCCTGACTTTC. It translates to CSARDRIAGYSGANVLTF. The genes are TRBV20-1 and TRBJ2-6, with 8 bases matching TRBD2. The V gene's germline CDR1 is DFQATT and CDR2 SNEGSKA (reference sequence). V was pared by 0 bases and J by 0 bases, with 7 bases of the junction left unmatched. The CDR3 has 18 amino acids.

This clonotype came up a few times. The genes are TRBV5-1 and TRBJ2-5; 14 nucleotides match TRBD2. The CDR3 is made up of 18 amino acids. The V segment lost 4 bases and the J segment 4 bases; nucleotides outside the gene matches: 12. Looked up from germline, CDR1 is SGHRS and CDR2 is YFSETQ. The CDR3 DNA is TGCGCCAGCAGCGGGACTAGCGGGGGCGCGCCACGTGGAGAGACCCAGTACTTC. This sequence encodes CASSGTSGGAPRGETQYF.

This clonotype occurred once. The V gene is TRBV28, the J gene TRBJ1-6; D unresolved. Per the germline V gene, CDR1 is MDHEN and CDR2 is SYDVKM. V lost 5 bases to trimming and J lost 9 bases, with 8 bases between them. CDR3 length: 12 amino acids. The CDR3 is CASSLTRSPLHF. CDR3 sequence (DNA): TGTGCCAGCAGTCTCACTCGTTCACCCCTCCACTTT.

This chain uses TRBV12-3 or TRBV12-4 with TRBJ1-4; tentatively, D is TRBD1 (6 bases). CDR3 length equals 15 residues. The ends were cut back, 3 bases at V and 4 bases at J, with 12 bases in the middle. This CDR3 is CASSFRGTRNEKLFF. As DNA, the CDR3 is TGTGCCAGCAGTTTCCGCGGGACACGTAATGAAAAACTGTTTTTT.

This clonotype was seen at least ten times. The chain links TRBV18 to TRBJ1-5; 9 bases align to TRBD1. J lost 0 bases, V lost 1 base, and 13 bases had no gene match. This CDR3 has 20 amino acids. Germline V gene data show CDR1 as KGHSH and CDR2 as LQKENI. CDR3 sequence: CASSPLHPGQGQYSNQPQHF. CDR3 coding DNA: TGTGCCAGCTCACCACTCCACCCGGGACAGGGACAATATAGCAATCAGCCCCAGCATTTT.

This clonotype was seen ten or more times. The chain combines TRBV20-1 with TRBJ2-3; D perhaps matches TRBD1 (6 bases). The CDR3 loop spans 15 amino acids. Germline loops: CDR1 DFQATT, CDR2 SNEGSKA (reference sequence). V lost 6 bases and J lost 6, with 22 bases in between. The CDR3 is CSAQRRQGTPDTQYF. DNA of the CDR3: TGCAGTGCACAAAGGCGGCAGGGGACCCCGGATACGCAGTATTTT.

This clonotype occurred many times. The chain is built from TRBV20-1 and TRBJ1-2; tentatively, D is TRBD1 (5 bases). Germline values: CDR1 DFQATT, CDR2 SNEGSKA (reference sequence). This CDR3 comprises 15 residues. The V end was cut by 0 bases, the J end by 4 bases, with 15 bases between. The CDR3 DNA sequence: TGCAGTGCTAGAGATCTCCAGGGCCCAGGCTATGGCTACACCTTC. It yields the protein CSARDLQGPGYGYTF.

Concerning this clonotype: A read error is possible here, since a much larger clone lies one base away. The CDR3 protein is CATSRGFSTDTQYF. In DNA, the CDR3 is TGTGCCACCAGTCGGGGTTTTAGCACAGATACGCAGTATTTT. The V call is TRBV15, the J call TRBJ2-3, with D tentatively TRBD2 (5 bases). Trimming cost V 6 bases and J 0 bases, with 10 bases left between them. The CDR3 extends over 14 amino acids. The germline V gene has CDR1 LNHNV and CDR2 YYDKDF (reference sequence).

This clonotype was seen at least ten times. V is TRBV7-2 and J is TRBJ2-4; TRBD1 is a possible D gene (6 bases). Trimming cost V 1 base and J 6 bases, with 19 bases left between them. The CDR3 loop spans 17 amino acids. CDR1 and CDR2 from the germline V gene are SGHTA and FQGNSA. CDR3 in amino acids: CASSLGSSALGGNIQYF. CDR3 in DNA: TGTGCCAGCAGCTTAGGCTCTTCTGCGTTAGGGGGAAACATTCAGTACTTC.

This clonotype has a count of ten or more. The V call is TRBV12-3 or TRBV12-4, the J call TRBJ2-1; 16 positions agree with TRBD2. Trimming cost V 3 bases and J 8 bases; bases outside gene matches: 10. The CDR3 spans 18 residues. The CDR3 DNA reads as TGTGCCAGCAGTTTGGGACTAGCGGGAGGGCCCAGATGGTATGAGCAGTTCTTC. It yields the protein CASSLGLAGGPRWYEQFF.

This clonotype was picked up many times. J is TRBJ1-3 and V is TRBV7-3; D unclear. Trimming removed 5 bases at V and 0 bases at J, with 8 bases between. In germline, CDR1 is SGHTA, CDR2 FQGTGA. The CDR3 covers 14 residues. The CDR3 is CASSAGNSGNTIYF. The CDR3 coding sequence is TGTGCCAGCAGCGCCGGCAACTCTGGAAACACCATATATTTT.

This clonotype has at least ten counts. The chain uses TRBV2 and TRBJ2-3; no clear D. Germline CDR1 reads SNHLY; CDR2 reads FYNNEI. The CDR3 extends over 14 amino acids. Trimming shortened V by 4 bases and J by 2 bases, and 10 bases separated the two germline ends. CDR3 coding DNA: TGTGCCAGCAGTGTTGCGGACCTCACAGATACGCAGTATTTT. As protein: CASSVADLTDTQYF. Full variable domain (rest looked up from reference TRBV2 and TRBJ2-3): EPEVTQTPSHQVTQMGQEVILRCVPISNHLYFYWYRQILGQKVEFLVSFYNNEISEKSEIFDDQFSVERPDGSNFTLKIRSTKLEDSAMYFCASSVADLTDTQYFGPGTRLTVL.

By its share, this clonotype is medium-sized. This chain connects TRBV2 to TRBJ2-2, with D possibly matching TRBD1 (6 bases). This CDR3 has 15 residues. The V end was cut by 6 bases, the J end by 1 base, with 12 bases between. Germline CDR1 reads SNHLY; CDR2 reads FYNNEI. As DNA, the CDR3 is TGTGCCAGCAGCGGGACATCCCTGAACACCGGGGAGCTGTTTTTT. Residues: CASSGTSLNTGELFF.

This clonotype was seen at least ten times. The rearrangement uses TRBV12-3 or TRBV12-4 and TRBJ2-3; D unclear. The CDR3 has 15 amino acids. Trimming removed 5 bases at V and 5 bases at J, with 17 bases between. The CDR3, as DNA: TGTGCCAGCAGTCCCCTCCTAGTTGTAGGAGATACGCAGTATTTT. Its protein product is CASSPLLVVGDTQYF.